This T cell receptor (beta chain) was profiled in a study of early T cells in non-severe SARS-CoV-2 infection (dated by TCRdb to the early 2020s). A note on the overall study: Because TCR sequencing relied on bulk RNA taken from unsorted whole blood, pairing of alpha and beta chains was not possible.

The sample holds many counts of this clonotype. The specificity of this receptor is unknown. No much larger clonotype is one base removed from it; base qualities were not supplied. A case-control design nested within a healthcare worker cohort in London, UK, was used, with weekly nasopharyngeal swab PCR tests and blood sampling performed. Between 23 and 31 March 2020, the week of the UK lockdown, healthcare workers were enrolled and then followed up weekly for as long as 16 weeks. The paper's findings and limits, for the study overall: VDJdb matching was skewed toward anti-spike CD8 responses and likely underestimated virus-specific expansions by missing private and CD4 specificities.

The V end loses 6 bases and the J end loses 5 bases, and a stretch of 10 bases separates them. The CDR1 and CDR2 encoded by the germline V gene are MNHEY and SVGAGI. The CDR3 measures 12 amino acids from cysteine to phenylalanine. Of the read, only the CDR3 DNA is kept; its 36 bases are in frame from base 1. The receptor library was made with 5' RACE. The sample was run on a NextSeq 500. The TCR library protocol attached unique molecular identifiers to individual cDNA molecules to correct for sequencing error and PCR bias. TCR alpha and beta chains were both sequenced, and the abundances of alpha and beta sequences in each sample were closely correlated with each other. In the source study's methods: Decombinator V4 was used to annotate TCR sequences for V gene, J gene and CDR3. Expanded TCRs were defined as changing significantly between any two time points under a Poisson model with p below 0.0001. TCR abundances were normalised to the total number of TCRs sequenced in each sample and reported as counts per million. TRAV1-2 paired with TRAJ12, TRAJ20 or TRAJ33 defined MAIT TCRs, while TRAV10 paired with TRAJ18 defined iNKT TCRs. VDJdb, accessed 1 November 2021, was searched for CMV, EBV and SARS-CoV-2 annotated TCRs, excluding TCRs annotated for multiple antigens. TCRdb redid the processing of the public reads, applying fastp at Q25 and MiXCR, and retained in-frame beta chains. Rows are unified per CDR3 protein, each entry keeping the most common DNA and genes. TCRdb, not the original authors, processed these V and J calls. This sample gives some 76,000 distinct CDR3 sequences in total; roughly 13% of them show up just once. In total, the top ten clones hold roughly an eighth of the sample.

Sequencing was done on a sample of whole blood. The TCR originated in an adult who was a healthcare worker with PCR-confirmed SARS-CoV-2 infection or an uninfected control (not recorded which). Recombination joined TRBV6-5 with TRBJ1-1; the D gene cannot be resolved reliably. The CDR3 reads CASSTGETEAFF. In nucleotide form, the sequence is TGTGCCAGCAGCACCGGGGAGACTGAAGCTTTCTTT.